This TCR beta chain was found in a study of cytomegalovirus exposure and HLA in healthy donors. Trimming cost V 4 bases and J 0 bases; bases outside gene matches: 5. CDR3 length equals 15 residues. Germline CDR1 is MNHEY and CDR2 is SMNVEV (reference sequence). PCR amplification relied on 60 Vbeta primers (plus 13 Jbeta primers). TCRdb's copy holds only in-frame clones and misses some; the assay was immunoSEQ multiplex PCR. This sample has 100,000 to 150,000 clones, with 77% found just once. This receptor was taken from a male donor in good health and CMV-seropositive. Specimen: PBMCs. The chain uses TRBV27 and TRBJ2-7; 8 bases fit TRBD1. The CDR3 DNA follows: TGTGCCAGCAGTTCCATTGGGACAGGCTCCTACGAGCAGTACTTC. This codes for CASSSIGTGSYEQYF.